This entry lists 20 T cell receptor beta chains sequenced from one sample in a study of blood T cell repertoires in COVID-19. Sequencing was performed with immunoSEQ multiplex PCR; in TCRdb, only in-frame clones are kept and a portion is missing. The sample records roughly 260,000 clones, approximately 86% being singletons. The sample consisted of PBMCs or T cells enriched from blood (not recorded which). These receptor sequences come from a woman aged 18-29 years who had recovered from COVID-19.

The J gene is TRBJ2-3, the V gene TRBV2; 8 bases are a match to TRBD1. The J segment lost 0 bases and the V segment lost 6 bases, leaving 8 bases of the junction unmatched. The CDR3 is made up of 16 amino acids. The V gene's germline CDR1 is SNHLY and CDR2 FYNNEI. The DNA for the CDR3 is TGTGCCAGCAGGGGGTTGGACAGGGAGAGCACAGATACGCAGTATTTT. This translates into CASRGLDRESTDTQYF.

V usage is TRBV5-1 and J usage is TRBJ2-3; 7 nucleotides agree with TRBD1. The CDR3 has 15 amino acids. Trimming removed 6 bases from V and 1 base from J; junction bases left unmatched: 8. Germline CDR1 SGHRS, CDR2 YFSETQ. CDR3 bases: TGCGCCAGCACTGTCACAGGGGCAGGCACAGATACGCAGTATTTT. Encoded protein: CASTVTGAGTDTQYF.

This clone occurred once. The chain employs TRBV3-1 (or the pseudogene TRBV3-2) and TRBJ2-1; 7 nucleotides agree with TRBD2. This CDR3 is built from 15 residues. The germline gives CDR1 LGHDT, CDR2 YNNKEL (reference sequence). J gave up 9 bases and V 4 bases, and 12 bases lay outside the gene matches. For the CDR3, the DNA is TGTGCCAGCAGCCCCATAGCGGGTACACGGGGTGAGCAGTTCTTC. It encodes CASSPIAGTRGEQFF.

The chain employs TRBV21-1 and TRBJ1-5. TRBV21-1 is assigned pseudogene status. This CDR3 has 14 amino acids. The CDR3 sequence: CASSRIGYNQPQHF. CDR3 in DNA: TGTGCCAGCAGCCGGATCGGGTACAATCAGCCCCAGCATTTT.

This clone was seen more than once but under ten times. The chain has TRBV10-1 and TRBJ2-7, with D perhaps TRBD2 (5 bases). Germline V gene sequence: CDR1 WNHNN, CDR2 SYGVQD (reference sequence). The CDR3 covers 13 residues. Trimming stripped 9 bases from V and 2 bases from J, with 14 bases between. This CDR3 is CARKADGAYEQYF. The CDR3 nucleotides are TGCGCCAGAAAAGCGGACGGGGCCTACGAGCAGTACTTC.

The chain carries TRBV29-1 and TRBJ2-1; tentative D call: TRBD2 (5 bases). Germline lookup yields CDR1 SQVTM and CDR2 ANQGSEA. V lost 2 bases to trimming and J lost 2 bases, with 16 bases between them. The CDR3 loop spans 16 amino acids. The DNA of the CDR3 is TGCAGCGTTGAAATGGAAAGCGGACCGCCCTACAATGAGCAGTTCTTC. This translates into CSVEMESGPPYNEQFF.

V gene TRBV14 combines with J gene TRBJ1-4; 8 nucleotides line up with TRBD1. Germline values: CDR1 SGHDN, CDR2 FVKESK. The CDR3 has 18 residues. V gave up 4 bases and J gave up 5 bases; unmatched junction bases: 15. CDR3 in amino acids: CASSPGQGFWFRNEKLFF. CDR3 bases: TGTGCCAGCAGCCCAGGACAGGGCTTTTGGTTTCGCAATGAAAAACTGTTTTTT.

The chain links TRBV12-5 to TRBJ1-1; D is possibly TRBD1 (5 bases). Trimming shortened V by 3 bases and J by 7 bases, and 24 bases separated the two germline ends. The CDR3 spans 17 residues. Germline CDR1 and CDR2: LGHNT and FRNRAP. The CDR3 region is CASGFTTGRVVIGEAFF. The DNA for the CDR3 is TGTGCTAGTGGTTTCACCACCGGCAGGGTGGTAATCGGTGAAGCTTTCTTT.

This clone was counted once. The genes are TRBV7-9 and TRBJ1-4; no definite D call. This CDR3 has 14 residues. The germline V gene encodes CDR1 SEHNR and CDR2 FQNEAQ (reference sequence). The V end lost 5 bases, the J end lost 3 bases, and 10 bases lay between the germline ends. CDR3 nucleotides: TGTGCCAGCAGCCAGGTTAAGGCTAATGAAAAACTGTTTTTT. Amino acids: CASSQVKANEKLFF.

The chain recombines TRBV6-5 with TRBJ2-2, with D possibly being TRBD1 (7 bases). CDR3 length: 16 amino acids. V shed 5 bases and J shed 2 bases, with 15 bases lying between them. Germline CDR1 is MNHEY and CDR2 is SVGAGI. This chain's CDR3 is CASSNYRGGNTGELFF. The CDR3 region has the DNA TGTGCCAGCAGTAACTACAGGGGAGGAAACACCGGGGAGCTGTTTTTT.

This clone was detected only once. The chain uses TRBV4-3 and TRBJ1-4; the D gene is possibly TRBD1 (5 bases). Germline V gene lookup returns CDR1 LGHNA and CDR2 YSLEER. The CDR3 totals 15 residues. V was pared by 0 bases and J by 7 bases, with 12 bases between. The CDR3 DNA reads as TGCGCCAGCAGCCAAGAGATACGCGGGGGTGAAAAACTGTTTTTT. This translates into CASSQEIRGGEKLFF.

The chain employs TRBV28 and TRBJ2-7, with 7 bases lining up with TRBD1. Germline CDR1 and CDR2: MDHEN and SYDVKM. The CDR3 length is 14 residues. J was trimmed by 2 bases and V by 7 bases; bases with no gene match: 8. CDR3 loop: CASTVTGPPYEQYF. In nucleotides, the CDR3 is TGTGCCAGCACCGTGACAGGGCCACCCTACGAGCAGTACTTC.

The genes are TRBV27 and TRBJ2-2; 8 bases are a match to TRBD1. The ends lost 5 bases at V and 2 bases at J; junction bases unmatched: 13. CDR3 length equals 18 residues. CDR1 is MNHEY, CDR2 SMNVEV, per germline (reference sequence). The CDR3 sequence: CASSRTDRASSNTGELFF. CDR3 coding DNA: TGTGCCAGCAGTCGGACGGACAGGGCTTCCTCAAACACCGGGGAGCTGTTTTTT.

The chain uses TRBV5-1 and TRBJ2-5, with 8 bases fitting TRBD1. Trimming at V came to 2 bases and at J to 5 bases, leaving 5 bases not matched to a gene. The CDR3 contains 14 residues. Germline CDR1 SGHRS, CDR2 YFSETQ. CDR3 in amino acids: CASSFGQGFETQYF. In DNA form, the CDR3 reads TGCGCCAGCAGCTTTGGACAGGGTTTTGAGACCCAGTACTTC. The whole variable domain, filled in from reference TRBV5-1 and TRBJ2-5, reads KAGVTQTPRYLIKTRGQQVTLSCSPISGHRSVSWYQQTPGQGLQFLFEYFSETQRNKGNFPGRFSGRQFSNSRSEMNVSTLELGDSALYLCASSFGQGFETQYFGPGTRLLVL.

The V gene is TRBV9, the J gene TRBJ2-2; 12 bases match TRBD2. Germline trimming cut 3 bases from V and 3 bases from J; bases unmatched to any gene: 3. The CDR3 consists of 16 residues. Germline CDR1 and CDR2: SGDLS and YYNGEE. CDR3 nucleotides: TGTGCCAGCAGCGCTCGACTAGCGGGGGACACCGGGGAGCTGTTTTTT. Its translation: CASSARLAGDTGELFF.

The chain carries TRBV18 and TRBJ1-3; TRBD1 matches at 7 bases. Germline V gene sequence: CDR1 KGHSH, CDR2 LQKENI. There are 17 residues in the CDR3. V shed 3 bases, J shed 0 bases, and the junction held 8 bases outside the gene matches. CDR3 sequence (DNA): TGTGCCAGCTCACCCGTGACAGGGCAACTCTCTGGAAACACCATATATTTT. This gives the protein CASSPVTGQLSGNTIYF.

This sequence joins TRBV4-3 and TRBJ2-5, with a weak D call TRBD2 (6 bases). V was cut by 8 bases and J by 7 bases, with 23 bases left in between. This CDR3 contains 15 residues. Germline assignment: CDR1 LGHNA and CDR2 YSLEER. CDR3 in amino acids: CASAREVQEGRTQYF. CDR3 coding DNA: TGCGCCAGCGCGAGGGAGGTGCAGGAGGGTCGGACCCAGTACTTC.

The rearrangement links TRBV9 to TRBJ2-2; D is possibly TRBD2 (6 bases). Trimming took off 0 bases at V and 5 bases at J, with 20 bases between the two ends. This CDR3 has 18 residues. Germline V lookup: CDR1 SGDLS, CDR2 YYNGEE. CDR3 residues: CASSVVSGGRGWTGELFF. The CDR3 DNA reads TGTGCCAGCAGCGTAGTCTCCGGCGGACGGGGGTGGACCGGGGAGCTGTTTTTT.

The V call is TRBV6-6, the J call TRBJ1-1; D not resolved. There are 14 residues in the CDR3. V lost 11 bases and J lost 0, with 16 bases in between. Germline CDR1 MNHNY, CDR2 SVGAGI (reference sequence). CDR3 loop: CARERGQMNTEAFF. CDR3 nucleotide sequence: TGTGCCCGGGAGAGAGGGCAGATGAACACTGAAGCTTTCTTT.

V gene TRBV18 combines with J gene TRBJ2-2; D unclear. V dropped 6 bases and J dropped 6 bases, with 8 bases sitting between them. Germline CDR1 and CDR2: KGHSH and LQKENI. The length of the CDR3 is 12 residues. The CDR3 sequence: CASSPRPGELFF. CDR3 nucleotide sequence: TGTGCCAGCTCCCCGAGGCCCGGGGAGCTGTTTTTT.